Sequencing of this T cell receptor beta chain was carried out in a study of blood T cell repertoires in COVID-19. Per the authors' pipeline: Reference gene primer amplification gave nucleated cell count estimates. This table comes from immunoSEQ multiplex PCR, and its TCRdb copy is limited to in-frame clones, with some not included. That table is the source of V, J and clone size, and D and trimming were worked out from the DNA. The sample consists of fewer than 95,000 clones, around 88% of them appearing once. Germline CDR1 is LGHNT and CDR2 is FRNRAP. V dropped 0 bases and J dropped 2; count of bases not matched to a gene: 0. CDR3 size: 14 residues.

The sequenced sample was peripheral blood. The genes are TRBV12-5 and TRBJ1-2; 7 bases are a match to TRBD1. The source is a man in his 60s with acute or convalescent COVID-19. The CDR3 loop is CASGLVTGNYGYTF. In DNA, the CDR3 is TGTGCTAGTGGTTTGGTGACAGGGAACTATGGCTACACCTTC.